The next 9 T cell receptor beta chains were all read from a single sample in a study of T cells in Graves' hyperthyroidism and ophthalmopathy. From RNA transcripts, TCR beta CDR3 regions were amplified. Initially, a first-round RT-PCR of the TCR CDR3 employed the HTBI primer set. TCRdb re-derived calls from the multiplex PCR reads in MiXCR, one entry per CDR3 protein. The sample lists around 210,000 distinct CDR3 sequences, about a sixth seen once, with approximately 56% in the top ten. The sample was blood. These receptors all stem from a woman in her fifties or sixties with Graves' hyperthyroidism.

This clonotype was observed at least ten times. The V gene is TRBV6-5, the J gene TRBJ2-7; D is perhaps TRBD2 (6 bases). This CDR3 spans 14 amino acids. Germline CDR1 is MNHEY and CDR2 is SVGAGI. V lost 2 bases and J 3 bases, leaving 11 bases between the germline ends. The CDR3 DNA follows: TGTGCCAGCAGTTACCTGGGAGGAGGCTACGAGCAGTACTTC. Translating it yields CASSYLGGGYEQYF.

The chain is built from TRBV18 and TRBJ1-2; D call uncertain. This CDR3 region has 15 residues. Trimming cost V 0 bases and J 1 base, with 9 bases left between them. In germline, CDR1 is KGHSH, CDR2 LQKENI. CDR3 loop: CASSPPGSNNYGYTF. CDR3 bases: TGTGCCAGCTCACCACCGGGCAGCAATAACTATGGCTACACCTTC.

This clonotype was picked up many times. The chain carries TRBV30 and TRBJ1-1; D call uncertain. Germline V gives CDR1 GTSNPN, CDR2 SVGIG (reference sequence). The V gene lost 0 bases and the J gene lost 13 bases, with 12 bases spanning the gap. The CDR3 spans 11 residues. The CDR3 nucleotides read TGTGCCTGGAGTGTAGACGGGAAGGGTTTCTTT. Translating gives CAWSVDGKGFF.

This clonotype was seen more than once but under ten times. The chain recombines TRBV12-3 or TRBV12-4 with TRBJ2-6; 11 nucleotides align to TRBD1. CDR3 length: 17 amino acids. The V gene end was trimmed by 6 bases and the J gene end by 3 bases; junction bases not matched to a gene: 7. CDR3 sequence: CASSPGQGAGGANVLTF. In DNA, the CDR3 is TGTGCCAGCAGCCCAGGACAGGGGGCTGGTGGGGCCAACGTCCTGACTTTC.

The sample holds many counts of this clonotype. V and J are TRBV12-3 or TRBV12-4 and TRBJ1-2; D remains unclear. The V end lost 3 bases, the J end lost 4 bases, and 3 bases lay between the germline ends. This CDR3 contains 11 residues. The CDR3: CASSFAYGYTF. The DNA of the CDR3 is TGTGCCAGCAGTTTTGCCTATGGCTACACCTTC.

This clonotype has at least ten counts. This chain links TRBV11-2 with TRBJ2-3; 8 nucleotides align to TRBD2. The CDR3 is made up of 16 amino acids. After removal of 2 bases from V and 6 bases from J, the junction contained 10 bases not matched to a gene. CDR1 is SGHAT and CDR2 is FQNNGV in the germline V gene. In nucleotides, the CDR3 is TGTGCCAGCAGCTTAAGGGCTAGCGGGCCCATCGATACGCAGTATTTT. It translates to CASSLRASGPIDTQYF.

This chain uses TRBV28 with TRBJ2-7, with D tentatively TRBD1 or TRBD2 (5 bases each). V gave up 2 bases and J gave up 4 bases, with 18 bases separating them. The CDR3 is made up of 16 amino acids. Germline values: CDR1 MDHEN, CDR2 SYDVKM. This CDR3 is CASSLLGPPETYEQYF. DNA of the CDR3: TGTGCCAGCAGTTTACTGGGACCACCCGAGACTTACGAGCAGTACTTC.

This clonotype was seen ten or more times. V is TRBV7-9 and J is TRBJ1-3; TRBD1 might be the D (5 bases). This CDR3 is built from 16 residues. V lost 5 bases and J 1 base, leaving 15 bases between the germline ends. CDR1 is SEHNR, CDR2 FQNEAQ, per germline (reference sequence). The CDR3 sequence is CASSPSRTTSGNTIYF. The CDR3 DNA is TGTGCCAGCAGCCCCTCCAGGACAACTTCTGGAAACACCATATATTTT. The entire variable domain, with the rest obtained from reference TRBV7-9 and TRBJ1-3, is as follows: DTGVSQNPRHKITKRGQNVTFRCDPISEHNRLYWYRQTLGQGPEFLTYFQNEAQLEKSRLLSDRFSAERPKGSFSTLEIQRTEQGDSAMYLCASSPSRTTSGNTIYFGEGSWLTVV.

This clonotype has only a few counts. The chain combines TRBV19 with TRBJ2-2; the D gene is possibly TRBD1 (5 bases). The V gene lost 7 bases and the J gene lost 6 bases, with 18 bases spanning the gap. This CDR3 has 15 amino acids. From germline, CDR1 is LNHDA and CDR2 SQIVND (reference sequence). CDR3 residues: CASKDTGPGPGELFF. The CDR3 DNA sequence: TGTGCCAGTAAGGACACAGGTCCTGGGCCCGGGGAGCTGTTTTTT.